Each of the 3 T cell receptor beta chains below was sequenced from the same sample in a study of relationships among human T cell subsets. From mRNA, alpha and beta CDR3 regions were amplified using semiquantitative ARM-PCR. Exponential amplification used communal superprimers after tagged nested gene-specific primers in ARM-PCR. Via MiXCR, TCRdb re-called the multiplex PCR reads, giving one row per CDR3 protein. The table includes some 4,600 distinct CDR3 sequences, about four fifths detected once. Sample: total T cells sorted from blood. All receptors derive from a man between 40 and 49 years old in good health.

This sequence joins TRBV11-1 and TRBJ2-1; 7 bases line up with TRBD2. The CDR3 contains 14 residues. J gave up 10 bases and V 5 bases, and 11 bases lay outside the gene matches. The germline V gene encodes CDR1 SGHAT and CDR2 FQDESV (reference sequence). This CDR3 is CASSPALAVLEQFF. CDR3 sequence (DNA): TGTGCCAGCAGCCCCGCCCTAGCGGTCCTGGAGCAGTTCTTC.

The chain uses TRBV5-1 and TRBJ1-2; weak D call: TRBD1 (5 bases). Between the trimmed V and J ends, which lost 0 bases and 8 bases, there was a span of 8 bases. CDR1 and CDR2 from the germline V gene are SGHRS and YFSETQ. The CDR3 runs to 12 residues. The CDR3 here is CASSLEGNGYTF. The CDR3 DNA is TGCGCCAGCAGCTTGGAGGGGAACGGCTACACCTTC.

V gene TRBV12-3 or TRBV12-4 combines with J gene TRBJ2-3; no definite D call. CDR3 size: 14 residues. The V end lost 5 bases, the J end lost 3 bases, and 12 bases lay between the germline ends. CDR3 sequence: CASSLTLGTDTQYF. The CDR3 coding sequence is TGTGCCAGCAGTCTCACTCTTGGTACAGATACGCAGTATTTT.